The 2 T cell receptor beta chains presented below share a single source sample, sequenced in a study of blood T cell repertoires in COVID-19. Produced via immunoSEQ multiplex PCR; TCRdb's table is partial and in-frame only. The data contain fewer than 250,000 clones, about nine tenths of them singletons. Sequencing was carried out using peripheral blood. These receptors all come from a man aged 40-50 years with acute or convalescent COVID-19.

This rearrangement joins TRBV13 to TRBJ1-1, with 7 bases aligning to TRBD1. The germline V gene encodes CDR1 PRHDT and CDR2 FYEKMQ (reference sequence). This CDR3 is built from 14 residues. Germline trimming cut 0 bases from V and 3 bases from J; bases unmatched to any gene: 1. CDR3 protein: CASSLGGGDTEAFF. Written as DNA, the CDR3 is TGTGCCAGCAGCTTAGGAGGGGGCGACACTGAAGCTTTCTTT.

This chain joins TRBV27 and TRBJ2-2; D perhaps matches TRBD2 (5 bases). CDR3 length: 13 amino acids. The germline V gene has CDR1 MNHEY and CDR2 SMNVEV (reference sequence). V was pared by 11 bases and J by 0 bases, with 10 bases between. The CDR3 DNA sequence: TGTGCCGCGCGGAGGCCGAACACCGGGGAGCTGTTTTTT. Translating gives CAARRPNTGELFF.